These 10 T cell receptor beta chains came from one sample sequenced in a study of cytomegalovirus exposure and HLA in healthy donors. It was with 60 Vbeta and 13 Jbeta primers that the PCR ran. Clones were read by immunoSEQ multiplex PCR, and TCRdb kept only the in-frame ones, dropping some. The sample includes around 100,000 clones, approximately 79% seen only once; the top ten take approximately 4.3%. Sequenced material: PBMCs. These receptors were obtained from a man aged 45-65 years in good health and CMV-seropositive.

The rearrangement uses TRBV5-5 and TRBJ1-2; 8 bases match TRBD1. Trimming cost V 2 bases and J 3 bases; bases outside gene matches: 15. Germline values: CDR1 SGHKS, CDR2 YYEKEE (reference sequence). The CDR3 is 18 amino acids. The CDR3: CASSFTPDRARRDYGYTF. CDR3 in DNA: TGTGCCAGCAGCTTCACCCCGGACAGGGCCCGTCGTGACTATGGCTACACCTTC. Looking up the rest from reference TRBV5-5 and TRBJ1-2 gives the full variable domain: DAGVTQSPTHLIKTRGQQVTLRCSPISGHKSVSWYQQVLGQGPQFIFQYYEKEERGRGNFPDRFSARQFPNYSSELNVNALLLGDSALYLCASSFTPDRARRDYGYTFGSGTRLTVV.

For the CDR3, the DNA is TGTGCCAGCAGCGTAACGGGGGTTTCCTACGAGCAGTACTTC. Translated, it gives CASSVTGVSYEQYF. This chain connects TRBV9 to TRBJ2-7, with D possibly matching TRBD2 (6 bases). Germline V lookup: CDR1 SGDLS, CDR2 YYNGEE. The CDR3 runs to 14 residues. Trimming removed 1 base from V and 1 base from J, with 9 bases in between.

This rearrangement joins TRBV11-2 to TRBJ2-5; 11 bases line up with TRBD1. In germline, CDR1 is SGHAT, CDR2 FQNNGV. The CDR3 spans 15 residues. V trimming: 4 bases; J trimming: 5 bases; junction bases outside the gene matches: 6. The CDR3 spells CASSSGTGGVETQYF. CDR3 nucleotide sequence: TGTGCCAGCAGCTCCGGGACAGGGGGAGTGGAGACCCAGTACTTC.

The chain is built from TRBV5-1 and TRBJ2-5, with 9 bases identical to TRBD1. This CDR3 is 16 amino acids long. Germline V CDR1 and CDR2: SGHRS, YFSETQ. The ends lost 0 bases at V and 2 bases at J; junction bases unmatched: 5. The DNA of the CDR3 is TGCGCCAGCAGCTTGGGGACAGGGGACTCGCAAGAGACCCAGTACTTC. It specifies CASSLGTGDSQETQYF.

This clone occurred once. The gene calls are TRBV15 and TRBJ2-3, with a weak D call TRBD2 (7 bases). V was shortened by 0 bases and J by 3 bases, with 13 bases between the two germline ends. Germline CDR1 reads LNHNV; CDR2 reads YYDKDF (reference sequence). The CDR3 totals 16 residues. CDR3 sequence: CATSRDMRGRTDTQYF. CDR3 sequence (DNA): TGTGCCACCAGCAGAGATATGCGGGGGCGGACAGATACGCAGTATTTT.

The V gene is TRBV5-1, the J gene TRBJ2-4, with a weak D call TRBD1 (6 bases). Germline loops: CDR1 SGHRS, CDR2 YFSETQ. The CDR3 sequence is 14 residues long. Trimming pared 4 bases from V and 0 bases from J, leaving 8 bases between. The CDR3 here is CASSDRKAKNIQYF. CDR3 DNA sequence: TGCGCCAGCAGCGACAGGAAAGCCAAAAACATTCAGTACTTC.

V and J are TRBV5-6 and TRBJ2-3; 7 nucleotides align to TRBD1. Germline assignment: CDR1 SGHDT and CDR2 YYEEEE. The CDR3 consists of 17 residues. V lost 0 bases and J lost 5; bases outside the gene matches: 12. The CDR3 DNA is TGTGCCAGCAGCTTGGTCAATTCAAGGGGGCTAGGAGATACGCAGTATTTT. Amino acids: CASSLVNSRGLGDTQYF. Complete variable domain (other parts from reference TRBV5-6 and TRBJ2-3): DAGVTQSPTHLIKTRGQQVTLRCSPKSGHDTVSWYQQALGQGPQFIFQYYEEEERQRGNFPDRFSGHQFPNYSSELNVNALLLGDSALYLCASSLVNSRGLGDTQYFGPGTRLTVL.

This chain links TRBV4-2 with TRBJ1-4; 7 bases fit TRBD1. There are 15 residues in the CDR3. CDR1 and CDR2 from the germline V gene are LGHNA and YNFKEQ. Trimming at V came to 2 bases and at J to 5 bases, leaving 5 bases not matched to a gene. The CDR3 region has the DNA TGTGCCAGCAGCCAATCGGGACAGCCAAATGAAAAACTGTTTTTT. This sequence encodes CASSQSGQPNEKLFF.

The chain is built from TRBV5-1 and TRBJ2-7, with a possible D match to TRBD2 (5 bases). Germline loops: CDR1 SGHRS, CDR2 YFSETQ. Trimming stripped 4 bases from V and 3 bases from J, with 14 bases between. The CDR3 extends over 14 amino acids. For the CDR3, the DNA is TGCGCCAGCAGCAGAGAGGGCGAGGGCTACGAGCAGTACTTC. Translating it yields CASSREGEGYEQYF.

This chain connects TRBV6-5 to TRBJ2-7; 9 bases align to TRBD1. With V trimmed by 5 bases and J by 4 bases, 9 bases remained unmatched. Per the germline V gene, CDR1 is MNHEY and CDR2 is SVGAGI. CDR3 length: 15 residues. The CDR3: CASSVVPGQGYEQYF. For the CDR3, the DNA is TGTGCCAGCAGTGTTGTACCGGGACAGGGTTACGAGCAGTACTTC.